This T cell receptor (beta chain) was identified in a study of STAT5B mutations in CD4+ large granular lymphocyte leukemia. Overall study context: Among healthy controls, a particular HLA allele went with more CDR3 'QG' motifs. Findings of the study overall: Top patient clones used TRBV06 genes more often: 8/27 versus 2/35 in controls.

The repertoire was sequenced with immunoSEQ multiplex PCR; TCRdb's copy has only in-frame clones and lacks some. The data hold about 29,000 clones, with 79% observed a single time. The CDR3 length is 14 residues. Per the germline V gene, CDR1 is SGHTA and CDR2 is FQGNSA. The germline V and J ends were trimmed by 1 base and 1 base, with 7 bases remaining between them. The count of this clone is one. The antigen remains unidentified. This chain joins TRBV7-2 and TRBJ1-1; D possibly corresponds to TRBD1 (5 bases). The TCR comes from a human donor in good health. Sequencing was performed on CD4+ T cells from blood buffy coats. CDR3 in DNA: TGTGCCAGCAGCTTAGAGACAGCGAACACTGAAGCTTTCTTT. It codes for CASSLETANTEAFF.